The T cell receptor (beta chain) under discussion was sequenced for a study of response to subunit inactivated influenza vaccine. Study conclusions and caveats: A suggestion made by the authors is that each seasonal influenza vaccination recruits few new T cells.

TCRdb re-called the RT-PCR reads through MiXCR, storing one row per CDR3 protein. The sample holds about 310,000 distinct CDR3 sequences, just over 20% seen once. Notes on this clonotype: Its specificity is unknown.

This TCR was sampled from a man between 45 and 75 years old who received an inactivated influenza vaccine. The sample consisted of PBMCs from blood, taken approximately 22 months after vaccination.

The CDR3 protein is CASSSGAAGGETQYF. The CDR3 DNA sequence: TGCGCCAGCAGCTCAGGTGCGGCAGGGGGAGAGACCCAGTACTTC. The chain recombines TRBV5-1 with TRBJ2-5, with 7 bases matching TRBD1. Germline trimming cut 3 bases from V and 4 bases from J; bases unmatched to any gene: 9. CDR1 and CDR2 (germline): SGHRS, YFSETQ. The CDR3 covers 15 residues.